The rows below give T cell receptor beta chains drawn from one sample of a study of control samples from healthy donors and cancer patients. Measured with immunoSEQ multiplex PCR; TCRdb has only the in-frame clones, and not every one. The table records 70,000 or so clones, 84% of them present only once. Specimen: PBMCs. Receptor source: a woman between 45 and 65 years old with lung cancer. The CDR3 runs from the conserved cysteine through the conserved F or W. A D gene is named only where the DNA matches it firmly. Not all rows give a size; the values are once, few, many and, for expanded clones, a class.

d_call: NA; j_call: TRBJ1-2; v_call: TRBV7-2; clone_size: NA; cdr3_aa: CASSLAASTNYGYTF; cdr3_nt: TGTGCCAGCAGCTTAGCGGCGTCTACTAACTATGGCTACACCTTC
d_call: TRBD1; j_call: TRBJ1-2; v_call: TRBV6-2/TRBV6-3; clone_size: NA; cdr3_aa: CASSQGQGYGYTF; cdr3_nt: TGTGCCAGCAGCCAGGGACAGGGCTATGGCTACACCTTC
d_call: NA; j_call: TRBJ1-2; v_call: TRBV19; clone_size: NA; cdr3_aa: CASNQPDTNGYTF; cdr3_nt: TGTGCCAGTAATCAGCCCGATACGAATGGCTACACCTTC
d_call: NA; j_call: TRBJ2-2; v_call: TRBV19; clone_size: NA; cdr3_aa: CASSIGGNTGELFF; cdr3_nt: TGTGCCAGTAGTATCGGGGGGAACACCGGGGAGCTGTTTTTT
d_call: TRBD2; j_call: TRBJ2-3; v_call: TRBV6-4; clone_size: NA; cdr3_aa: CATGAAGGPSDTQYF; cdr3_nt: TGTGCCACCGGGGCGGCGGGGGGACCGTCCGATACGCAGTATTTT
d_call: NA; j_call: TRBJ1-6; v_call: TRBV3-1/TRBV3-2; clone_size: NA; cdr3_aa: CASSQRTAFLNSPLHF; cdr3_nt: TGTGCCAGCAGCCAAAGGACAGCCTTCCTTAATTCACCCCTCCACTTT
d_call: TRBD1; j_call: TRBJ2-7; v_call: TRBV7-8; clone_size: NA; cdr3_aa: CASSTGTGEGEQYF; cdr3_nt: TGTGCCAGCAGCACCGGGACAGGGGAGGGCGAGCAGTACTTC
d_call: NA; j_call: TRBJ1-1; v_call: TRBV19; clone_size: NA; cdr3_aa: CASSIRRDDTEAFF; cdr3_nt: TGTGCCAGTAGTATACGCAGGGACGACACTGAAGCTTTCTTT
d_call: NA; j_call: TRBJ2-7; v_call: TRBV9; clone_size: NA; cdr3_aa: CASSVAAGTYEQYF; cdr3_nt: TGTGCCAGCAGCGTAGCTGCAGGAACCTACGAGCAGTACTTC
d_call: TRBD2; j_call: TRBJ2-7; v_call: TRBV19; clone_size: NA; cdr3_aa: CASSRVAGEYEQYF; cdr3_nt: TGTGCCAGTAGTCGAGTAGCGGGAGAGTACGAGCAGTACTTC
d_call: NA; j_call: TRBJ2-5; v_call: TRBV7-2; clone_size: NA; cdr3_aa: CASSLVAGPRETQYF; cdr3_nt: TGTGCCAGCAGCTTAGTCGCAGGTCCCAGAGAGACCCAGTACTTC
d_call: TRBD2; j_call: TRBJ2-3; v_call: TRBV7-2; clone_size: NA; cdr3_aa: CASSSLAGVADTQYF; cdr3_nt: TGTGCCAGCAGCTCACTAGCGGGGGTGGCAGATACGCAGTATTTT
d_call: TRBD1; j_call: TRBJ2-7; v_call: TRBV5-1; clone_size: NA; cdr3_aa: CASSLETGGPYEQYF; cdr3_nt: TGCGCCAGCAGCTTGGAGACAGGGGGTCCCTACGAGCAGTACTTC
d_call: NA; j_call: TRBJ2-1; v_call: TRBV9; clone_size: NA; cdr3_aa: CASSSQSPAYDEQFF; cdr3_nt: TGTGCCAGCAGCTCCCAAAGCCCTGCGTACGATGAGCAGTTCTTC
d_call: NA; j_call: TRBJ1-1; v_call: TRBV7-3; clone_size: NA; cdr3_aa: CASSSNQGREAFF; cdr3_nt: TGTGCCAGCAGCTCTAATCAGGGCCGAGAAGCTTTCTTT
d_call: NA; j_call: TRBJ1-1; v_call: TRBV30; clone_size: NA; cdr3_aa: CAWKWEGMTEAFF; cdr3_nt: TGTGCCTGGAAATGGGAGGGAATGACGGAAGCTTTCTTT
d_call: TRBD1; j_call: TRBJ1-2; v_call: TRBV24-1; clone_size: NA; cdr3_aa: CATSGSGTGGDGYTF; cdr3_nt: TGTGCCACCAGTGGATCCGGGACAGGGGGAGATGGCTACACCTTC
d_call: NA; j_call: TRBJ1-2; v_call: TRBV6-2/TRBV6-3; clone_size: once; cdr3_aa: CASSTRQDNYGYTF; cdr3_nt: TGTGCCAGCAGTACCCGCCAAGATAACTATGGCTACACCTTC
d_call: NA; j_call: TRBJ2-7; v_call: TRBV7-8; clone_size: NA; cdr3_aa: CASSLITGAVEQYF; cdr3_nt: TGTGCCAGCAGCTTAATTACGGGGGCGGTCGAGCAGTACTTC
d_call: NA; j_call: TRBJ2-5; v_call: TRBV5-1; clone_size: NA; cdr3_aa: CASSVGSNQETQYF; cdr3_nt: TGCGCCAGCAGCGTGGGGTCTAACCAAGAGACCCAGTACTTC
d_call: NA; j_call: TRBJ1-2; v_call: TRBV20-1; clone_size: NA; cdr3_aa: CSASGRDYGYTF; cdr3_nt: TGCAGTGCTAGTGGCAGAGACTATGGCTACACCTTC
d_call: NA; j_call: TRBJ1-1; v_call: TRBV30; clone_size: NA; cdr3_aa: CAYQGRTEAFF; cdr3_nt: TGTGCCTACCAAGGCAGGACTGAAGCTTTCTTT
d_call: TRBD1; j_call: TRBJ2-7; v_call: TRBV29-1; clone_size: few; cdr3_aa: CSAGWDRSPYEQYF; cdr3_nt: TGCAGCGCCGGGTGGGACAGGAGCCCCTACGAGCAGTACTTC
d_call: NA; j_call: TRBJ1-1; v_call: TRBV11-2; clone_size: once; cdr3_aa: CASSASSEAFF; cdr3_nt: TGTGCCAGCAGCGCGAGCTCAGAAGCTTTCTTT
d_call: TRBD1; j_call: TRBJ2-3; v_call: TRBV24-1; clone_size: NA; cdr3_aa: CATSEFSGTGTDTQYF; cdr3_nt: TGTGCCACCAGTGAATTTTCCGGGACAGGCACAGATACGCAGTATTTT
d_call: NA; j_call: TRBJ2-7; v_call: TRBV5-6; clone_size: NA; cdr3_aa: CASSYEKAEQYF; cdr3_nt: TGTGCCAGCAGCTACGAGAAGGCCGAGCAGTACTTC
d_call: NA; j_call: TRBJ2-1; v_call: TRBV7-6; clone_size: NA; cdr3_aa: CASSLLGGASYNEQFF; cdr3_nt: TGTGCCAGCAGCTTATTGGGGGGTGCATCCTACAATGAGCAGTTCTTC
d_call: NA; j_call: TRBJ1-2; v_call: TRBV7-2; clone_size: NA; cdr3_aa: CASSSTRGRGYGYTF; cdr3_nt: TGTGCCAGCAGCTCTACCCGGGGGCGAGGTTATGGCTACACCTTC
d_call: NA; j_call: TRBJ1-6; v_call: TRBV11-2; clone_size: NA; cdr3_aa: CASSFRDIHNSPLHF; cdr3_nt: TGTGCCAGCAGCTTCCGGGACATTCATAATTCACCCCTCCACTTT
d_call: NA; j_call: TRBJ1-2; v_call: TRBV28; clone_size: few; cdr3_aa: CASSLSFANYGYTF; cdr3_nt: TGTGCCAGCAGTTTATCTTTCGCGAACTATGGCTACACCTTC
d_call: NA; j_call: TRBJ1-1; v_call: TRBV6-5; clone_size: few; cdr3_aa: CASSRSGSNTEAFF; cdr3_nt: TGTGCCAGCAGCCGGTCCGGCTCGAACACTGAAGCTTTCTTT
d_call: NA; j_call: TRBJ1-6; v_call: TRBV5-5; clone_size: NA; cdr3_aa: CASSLVTVSNSPLHF; cdr3_nt: TGTGCCAGCAGCTTGGTAACAGTTTCAAATTCACCCCTCCACTTT
d_call: NA; j_call: TRBJ2-3; v_call: TRBV7-9; clone_size: NA; cdr3_aa: CASSLLRGGHSDTQYF; cdr3_nt: TGTGCCAGCAGCTTACTCCGTGGCGGACATTCGGATACGCAGTATTTT
d_call: TRBD1; j_call: TRBJ1-2; v_call: TRBV28; clone_size: NA; cdr3_aa: CASSLGQGNYGYTF; cdr3_nt: TGTGCCAGCAGTTTGGGACAGGGCAACTATGGCTACACCTTC
d_call: NA; j_call: TRBJ2-2; v_call: TRBV5-1; clone_size: few; cdr3_aa: CASSPTDTITGELFF; cdr3_nt: TGCGCCAGCAGCCCCACGGACACGATCACCGGGGAGCTGTTTTTT